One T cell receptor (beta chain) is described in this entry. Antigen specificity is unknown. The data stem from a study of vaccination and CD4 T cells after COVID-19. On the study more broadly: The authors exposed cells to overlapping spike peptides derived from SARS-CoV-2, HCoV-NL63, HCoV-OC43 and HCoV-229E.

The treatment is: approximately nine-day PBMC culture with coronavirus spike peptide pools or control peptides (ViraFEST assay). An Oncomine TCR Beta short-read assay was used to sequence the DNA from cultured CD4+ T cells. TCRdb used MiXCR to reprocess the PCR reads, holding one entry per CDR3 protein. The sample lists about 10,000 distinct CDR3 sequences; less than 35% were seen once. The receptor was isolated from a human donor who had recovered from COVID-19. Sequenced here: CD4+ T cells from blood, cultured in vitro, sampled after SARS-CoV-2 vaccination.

CDR3 protein: CASSSRQGRAKNIQYF. The DNA for the CDR3 is TGTGCCAGCAGTTCTCGACAGGGAAGAGCCAAAAACATTCAGTACTTC. This sequence joins TRBV27 and TRBJ2-4, with TRBD1 matching 7 bases. The V gene's germline CDR1 is MNHEY and CDR2 SMNVEV (reference sequence). The length of the CDR3 is 16 residues. The trim removed 4 bases at V and 0 bases at J, leaving 6 bases unmatched.